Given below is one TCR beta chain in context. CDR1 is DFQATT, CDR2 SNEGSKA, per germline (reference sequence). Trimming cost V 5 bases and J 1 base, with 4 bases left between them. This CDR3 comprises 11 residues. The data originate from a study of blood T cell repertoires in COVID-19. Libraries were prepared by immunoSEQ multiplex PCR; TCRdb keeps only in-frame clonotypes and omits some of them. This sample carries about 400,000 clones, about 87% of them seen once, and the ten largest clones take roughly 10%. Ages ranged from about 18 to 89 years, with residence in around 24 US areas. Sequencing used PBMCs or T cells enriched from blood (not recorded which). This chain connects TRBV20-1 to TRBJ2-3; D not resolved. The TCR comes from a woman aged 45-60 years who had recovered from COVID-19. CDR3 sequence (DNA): TGCAGTGCTCTCCGCACAGATACGCAGTATTTT. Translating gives CSALRTDTQYF.